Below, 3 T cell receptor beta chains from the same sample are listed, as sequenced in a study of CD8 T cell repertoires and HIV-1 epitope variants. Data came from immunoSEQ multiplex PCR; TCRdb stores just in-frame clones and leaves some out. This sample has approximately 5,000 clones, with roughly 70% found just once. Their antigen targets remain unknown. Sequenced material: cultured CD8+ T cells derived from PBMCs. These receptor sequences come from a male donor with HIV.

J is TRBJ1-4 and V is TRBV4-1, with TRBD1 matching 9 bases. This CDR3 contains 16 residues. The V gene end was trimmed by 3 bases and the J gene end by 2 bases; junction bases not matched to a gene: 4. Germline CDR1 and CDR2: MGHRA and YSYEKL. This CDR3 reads CASSHSGTGTNEKLFF. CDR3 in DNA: TGCGCCAGCAGCCACTCTGGGACAGGGACTAATGAAAAACTGTTTTTT.

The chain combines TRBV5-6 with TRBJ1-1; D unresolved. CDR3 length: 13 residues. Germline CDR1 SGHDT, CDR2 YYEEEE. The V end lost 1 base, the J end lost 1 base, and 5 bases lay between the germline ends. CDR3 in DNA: TGTGCCAGCAGCTTGTGGGGGAACACTGAAGCTTTCTTT. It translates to CASSLWGNTEAFF. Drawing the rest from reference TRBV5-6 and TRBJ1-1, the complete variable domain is DAGVTQSPTHLIKTRGQQVTLRCSPKSGHDTVSWYQQALGQGPQFIFQYYEEEERQRGNFPDRFSGHQFPNYSSELNVNALLLGDSALYLCASSLWGNTEAFFGQGTRLTVV.

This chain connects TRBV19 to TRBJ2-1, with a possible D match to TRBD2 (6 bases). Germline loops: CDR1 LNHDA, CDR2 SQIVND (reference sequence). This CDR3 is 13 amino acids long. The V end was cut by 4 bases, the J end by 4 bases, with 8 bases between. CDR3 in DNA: TGTGCCAGTAGTAGGGACTCTTACAATGAGCAGTTCTTC. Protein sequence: CASSRDSYNEQFF.